This TCR beta chain is drawn from a study of blood T cell repertoires in COVID-19. As processed by the authors: Amplification with reference gene primers provided the estimates of nucleated cell counts. TCRdb keeps only in-frame clones here, not all; method: immunoSEQ multiplex PCR. That table is the source of V, J and clone size, and D and trimming were worked out from the DNA. The sample includes more than 150,000 clones, roughly 88% seen only once; the top ten take less than 3.5%. The J segment lost 3 bases and the V segment lost 4 bases, leaving 11 bases of the junction unmatched. This CDR3 is built from 17 residues. Germline V gene sequence: CDR1 LGHDT, CDR2 YNNKEL (reference sequence).

Sequencing was performed on peripheral blood. The origin of this receptor is a woman aged 55-70 years with acute or convalescent COVID-19. The genes are TRBV3-1 (or the pseudogene TRBV3-2) and TRBJ2-3, with 9 bases aligning to TRBD2. CDR3 amino acids: CASSPPIRLAGTDTQYF. In nucleotides, the CDR3 is TGTGCCAGCAGCCCCCCCATAAGGCTAGCGGGGACAGATACGCAGTATTTT.